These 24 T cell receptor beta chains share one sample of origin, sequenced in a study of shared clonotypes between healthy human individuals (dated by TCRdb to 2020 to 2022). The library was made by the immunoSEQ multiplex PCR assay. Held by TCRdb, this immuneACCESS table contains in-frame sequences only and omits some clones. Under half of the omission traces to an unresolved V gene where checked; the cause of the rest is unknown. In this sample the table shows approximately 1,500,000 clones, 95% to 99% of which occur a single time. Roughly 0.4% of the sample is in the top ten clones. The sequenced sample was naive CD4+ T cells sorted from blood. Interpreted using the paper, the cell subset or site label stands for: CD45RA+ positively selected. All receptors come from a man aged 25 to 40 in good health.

CDR3 in amino acids: CASSPTWAISYEQYF. The DNA for the CDR3 is TGTGCCAGCAGCCCCACGTGGGCAATCTCCTACGAGCAGTACTTC. The V gene is TRBV7-9, the J gene TRBJ2-7; D is unclear. CDR1 SEHNR and CDR2 FQNEAQ come from the germline V gene (reference sequence). Trimming removed 5 bases at V and 0 bases at J, with 14 bases between. The CDR3 is made up of 15 amino acids. Combining the CDR3 with reference TRBV7-9 and TRBJ2-7 gives the whole variable domain DTGVSQNPRHKITKRGQNVTFRCDPISEHNRLYWYRQTLGQGPEFLTYFQNEAQLEKSRLLSDRFSAERPKGSFSTLEIQRTEQGDSAMYLCASSPTWAISYEQYFGPGTRLTVT.

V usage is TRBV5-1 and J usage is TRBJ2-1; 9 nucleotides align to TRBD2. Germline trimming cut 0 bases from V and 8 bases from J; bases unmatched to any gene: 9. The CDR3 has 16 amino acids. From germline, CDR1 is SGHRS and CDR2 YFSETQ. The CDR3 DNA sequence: TGCGCCAGCAGCTTGGTTATTGGGACTAGCAGACATGAGCAGTTCTTC. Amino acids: CASSLVIGTSRHEQFF.

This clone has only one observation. CDR3 nucleotide sequence: TGTGCCAGCTATCTTACCGGGGCAGCGAACACTGAAGCTTTCTTT. Translation gives CASYLTGAANTEAFF. The chain uses TRBV6-1 and TRBJ1-1, with D possibly matching TRBD1 (5 bases). Germline V gene sequence: CDR1 MNHNS, CDR2 SASEGT. This CDR3 comprises 15 residues. V was trimmed by 8 bases and J by 1 base, leaving 17 bases between them.

The CDR3 DNA reads TGTGCCAGTAGTATAGTCGGGGTTACCGGGGAGCTGTTTTTT. Its protein product is CASSIVGVTGELFF. V is TRBV19 and J is TRBJ2-2, with D possibly TRBD2 on 5 matching bases. This CDR3 comprises 14 residues. In germline, CDR1 is LNHDA, CDR2 SQIVND (reference sequence). With 1 base removed from V and 5 bases from J, the gap between germline ends came to 8 bases.

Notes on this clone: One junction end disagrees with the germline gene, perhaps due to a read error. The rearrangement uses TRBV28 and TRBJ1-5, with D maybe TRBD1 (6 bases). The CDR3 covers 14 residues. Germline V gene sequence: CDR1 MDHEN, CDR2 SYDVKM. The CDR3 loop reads CASSLYRAPGTQRF. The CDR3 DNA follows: TGTGCCAGCAGTTTATACAGGGCCCCGGGGACCCAGCGTTTT.

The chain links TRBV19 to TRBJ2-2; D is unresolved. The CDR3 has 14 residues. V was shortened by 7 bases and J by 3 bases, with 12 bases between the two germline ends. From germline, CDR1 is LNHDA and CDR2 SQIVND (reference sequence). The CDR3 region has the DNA TGTGCCAGTAAAGGAACCTCGGACACCGGGGAGCTGTTTTTT. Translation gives CASKGTSDTGELFF.

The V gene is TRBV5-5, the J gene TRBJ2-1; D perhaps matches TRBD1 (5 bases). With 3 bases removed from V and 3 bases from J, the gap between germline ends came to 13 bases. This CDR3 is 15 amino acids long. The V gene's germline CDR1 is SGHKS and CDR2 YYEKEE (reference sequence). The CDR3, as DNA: TGTGCCAGCAGCTGGGTTAGGGGTCTCTACAATGAGCAGTTCTTC. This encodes CASSWVRGLYNEQFF. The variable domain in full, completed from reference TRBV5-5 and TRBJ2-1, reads DAGVTQSPTHLIKTRGQQVTLRCSPISGHKSVSWYQQVLGQGPQFIFQYYEKEERGRGNFPDRFSARQFPNYSSELNVNALLLGDSALYLCASSWVRGLYNEQFFGPGTRLTVL.

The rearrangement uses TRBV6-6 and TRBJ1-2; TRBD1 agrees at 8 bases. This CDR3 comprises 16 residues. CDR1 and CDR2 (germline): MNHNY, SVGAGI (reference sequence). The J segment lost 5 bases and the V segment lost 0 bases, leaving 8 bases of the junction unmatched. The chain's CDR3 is CASSYSSQGASYGYTF. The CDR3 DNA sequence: TGTGCCAGCAGTTACTCTTCCCAGGGGGCAAGTTATGGCTACACCTTC.

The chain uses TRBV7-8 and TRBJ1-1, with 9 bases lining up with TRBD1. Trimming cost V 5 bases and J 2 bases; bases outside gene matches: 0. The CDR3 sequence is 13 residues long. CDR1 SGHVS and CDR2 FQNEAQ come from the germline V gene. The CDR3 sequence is CASSTGGNTEAFF. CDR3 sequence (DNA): TGTGCCAGCAGCACAGGGGGCAACACTGAAGCTTTCTTT.

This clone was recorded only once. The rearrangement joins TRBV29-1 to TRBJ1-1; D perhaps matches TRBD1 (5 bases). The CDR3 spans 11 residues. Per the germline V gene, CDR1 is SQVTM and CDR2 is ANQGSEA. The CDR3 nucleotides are TGCACCTCCGGGGACGCGGGTGAAGCTTTCTTT. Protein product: CTSGDAGEAFF. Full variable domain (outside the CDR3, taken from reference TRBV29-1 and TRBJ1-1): SAVISQKPSRDICQRGTSLTIQCQVDSQVTMMFWYRQQPGQSLTLIATANQGSEATYESGFVIDKFPISRPNLTFSTLTVSNMSPEDSSIYLCTSGDAGEAFFGQGTRLTVV.

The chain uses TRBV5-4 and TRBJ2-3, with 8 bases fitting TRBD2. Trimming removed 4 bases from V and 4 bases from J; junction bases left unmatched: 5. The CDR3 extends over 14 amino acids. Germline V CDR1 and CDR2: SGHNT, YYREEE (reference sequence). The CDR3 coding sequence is TGTGCCAGCAGCGGAGCGGGAGAACCAGATACGCAGTATTTT. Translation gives CASSGAGEPDTQYF.

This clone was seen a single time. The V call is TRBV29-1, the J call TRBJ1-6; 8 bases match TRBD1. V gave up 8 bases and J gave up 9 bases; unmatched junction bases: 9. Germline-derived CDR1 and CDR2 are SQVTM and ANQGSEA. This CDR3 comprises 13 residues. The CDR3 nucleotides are TGCAGCATCCGGACAGGGACAGGTTCACCCCTCCACTTT. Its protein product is CSIRTGTGSPLHF.

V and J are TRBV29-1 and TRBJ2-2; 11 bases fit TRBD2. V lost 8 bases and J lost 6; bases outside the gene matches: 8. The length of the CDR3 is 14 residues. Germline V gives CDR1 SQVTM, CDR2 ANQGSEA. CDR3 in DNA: TGCAGCACAAGGACTAGCGGGTCCCCCGGGGAGCTGTTTTTT. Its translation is CSTRTSGSPGELFF.

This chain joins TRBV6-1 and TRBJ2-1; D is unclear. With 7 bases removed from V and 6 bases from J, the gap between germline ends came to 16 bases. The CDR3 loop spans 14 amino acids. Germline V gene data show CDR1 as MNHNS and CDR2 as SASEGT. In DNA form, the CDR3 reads TGTGCCAGCATCCGTGACTTAGCCGGCAATGAGCAGTTCTTC. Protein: CASIRDLAGNEQFF.

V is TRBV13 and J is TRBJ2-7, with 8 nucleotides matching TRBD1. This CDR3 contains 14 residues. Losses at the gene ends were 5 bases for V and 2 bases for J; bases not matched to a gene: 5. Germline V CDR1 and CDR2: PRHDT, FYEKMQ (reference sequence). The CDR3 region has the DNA TGTGCCAGCAGCCTCCGGGACAGGACCTACGAGCAGTACTTC. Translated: CASSLRDRTYEQYF.

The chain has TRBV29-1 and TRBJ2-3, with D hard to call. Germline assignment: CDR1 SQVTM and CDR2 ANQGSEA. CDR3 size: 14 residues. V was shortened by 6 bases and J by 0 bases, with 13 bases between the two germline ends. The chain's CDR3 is CSVTRETSTDTQYF. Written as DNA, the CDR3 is TGCAGCGTCACGAGAGAAACTAGCACAGATACGCAGTATTTT.

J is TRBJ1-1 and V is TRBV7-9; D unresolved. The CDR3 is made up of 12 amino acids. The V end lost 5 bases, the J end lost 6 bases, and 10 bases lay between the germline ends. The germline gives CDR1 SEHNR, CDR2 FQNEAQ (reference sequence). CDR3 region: CASSPLHAEAFF. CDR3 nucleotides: TGTGCCAGCAGCCCCCTTCATGCTGAAGCTTTCTTT. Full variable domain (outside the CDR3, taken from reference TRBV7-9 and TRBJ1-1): DTGVSQNPRHKITKRGQNVTFRCDPISEHNRLYWYRQTLGQGPEFLTYFQNEAQLEKSRLLSDRFSAERPKGSFSTLEIQRTEQGDSAMYLCASSPLHAEAFFGQGTRLTVV.

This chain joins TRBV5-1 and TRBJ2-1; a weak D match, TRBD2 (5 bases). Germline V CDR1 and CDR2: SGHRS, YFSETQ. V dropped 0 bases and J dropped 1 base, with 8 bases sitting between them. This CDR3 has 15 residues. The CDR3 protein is CASSLALASYNEQFF. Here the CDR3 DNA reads TGCGCCAGCAGCTTGGCCCTAGCTTCCTACAATGAGCAGTTCTTC.

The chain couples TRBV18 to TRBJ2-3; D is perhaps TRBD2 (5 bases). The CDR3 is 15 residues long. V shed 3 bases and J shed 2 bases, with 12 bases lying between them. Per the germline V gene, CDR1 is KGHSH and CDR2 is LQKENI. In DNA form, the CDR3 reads TGTGCCAGCTCACCTCTAGCCCACGACACAGATACGCAGTATTTT. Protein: CASSPLAHDTDTQYF.

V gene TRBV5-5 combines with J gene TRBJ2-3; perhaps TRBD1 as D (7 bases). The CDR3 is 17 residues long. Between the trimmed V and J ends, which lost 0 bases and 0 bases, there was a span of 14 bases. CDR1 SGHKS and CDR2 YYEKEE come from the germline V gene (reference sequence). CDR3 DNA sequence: TGTGCCAGCAGCTTGGTCAGGGGGGCCTCTAGCACAGATACGCAGTATTTT. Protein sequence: CASSLVRGASSTDTQYF.

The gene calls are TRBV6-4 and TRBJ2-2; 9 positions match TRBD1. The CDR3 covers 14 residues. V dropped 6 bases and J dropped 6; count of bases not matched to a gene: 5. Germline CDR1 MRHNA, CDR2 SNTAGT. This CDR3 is CASRKRQGAGELFF. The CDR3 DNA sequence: TGTGCCAGCAGGAAAAGACAGGGGGCCGGGGAGCTGTTTTTT.

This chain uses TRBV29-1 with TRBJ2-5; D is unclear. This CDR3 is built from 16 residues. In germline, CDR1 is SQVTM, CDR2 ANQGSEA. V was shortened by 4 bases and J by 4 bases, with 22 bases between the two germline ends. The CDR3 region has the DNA TGCAGCGTTGGGTCGGCACCAACGGAACCCGGAGAGACCCAGTACTTC. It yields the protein CSVGSAPTEPGETQYF.

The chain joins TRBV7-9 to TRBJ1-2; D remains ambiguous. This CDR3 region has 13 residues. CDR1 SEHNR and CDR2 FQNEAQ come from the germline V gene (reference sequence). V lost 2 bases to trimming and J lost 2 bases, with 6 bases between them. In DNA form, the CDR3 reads TGTGCCAGCAGCTTAAGGGAAAACTATGGCTACACCTTC. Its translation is CASSLRENYGYTF.

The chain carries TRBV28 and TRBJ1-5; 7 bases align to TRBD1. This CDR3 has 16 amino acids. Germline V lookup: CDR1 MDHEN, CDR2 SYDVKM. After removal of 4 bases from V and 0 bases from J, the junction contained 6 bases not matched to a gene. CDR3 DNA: TGTGCCAGCAGTTCGGACAGGCCTTATAGCAATCAGCCCCAGCATTTT. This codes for CASSSDRPYSNQPQHF.